The sequence of this T cell receptor beta chain was determined in a study of cytomegalovirus exposure and HLA in healthy donors. It was with 60 Vbeta and 13 Jbeta primers that the PCR ran. TCRdb's table, derived via immunoSEQ multiplex PCR, lists solely in-frame clones and lacks some. This table holds roughly 140,000 clones, roughly three quarters found once. The V segment lost 5 bases and the J segment 3 bases; nucleotides outside the gene matches: 8. This CDR3 is built from 18 residues. The germline CDR1 and CDR2 sequences are SGHNT and YYREEE (reference sequence). The clonotype originates from a female donor in good health and CMV-seronegative. Sequenced input: PBMCs. The chain is built from TRBV5-4 and TRBJ2-4; TRBD2 matches 16 bases. CDR3 sequence: CASSTGTSGGVGKNIQYF. Written as DNA, the CDR3 is TGTGCCAGCAGTACTGGGACTAGCGGGGGGGTCGGCAAAAACATTCAGTACTTC. Full variable domain (remainder filled in from reference TRBV5-4 and TRBJ2-4): ETGVTQSPTHLIKTRGQQVTLRCSSQSGHNTVSWYQQALGQGPQFIFQYYREEENGRGNFPPRFSGLQFPNYSSELNVNALELDDSALYLCASSTGTSGGVGKNIQYFGAGTRLSVL.